The clone carrying this TCR beta chain was counted between two and nine times. The antigen is unknown. This record belongs to a study of blood T cells in healthy people across ages. Whole-study findings and limits: Significant beta diversity loss was already apparent by age roughly 43, declining roughly linearly.

CDR1 is SGHRS and CDR2 is YFSETQ in the germline V gene. V was pared by 5 bases and J by 4 bases, with 15 bases between. The CDR3 is 14 residues long. Primers used in a second PCR of about 6 to 11 cycles were a sample-barcoded 5' primer and a J-beta primer mix. TCRdb independently ran MiXCR on the 5' RACE reads; one entry per CDR3 protein. Of 1.5 million to 2 million distinct CDR3 sequences listed, roughly 43% are singletons. This receptor was obtained from a human donor in good health. This chain joins TRBV5-1 and TRBJ2-5, with a tentative D call TRBD2 (6 bases). Sequencing used blood. CDR3 residues: CASRYGEVGETQYF. CDR3 in DNA: TGCGCCAGCAGGTACGGGGAGGTCGGAGAGACCCAGTACTTC.